The TCR beta chain under discussion was sequenced for a study of control samples from healthy donors and cancer patients. The CDR3 has 15 residues. Per germline, CDR1 SGDLS and CDR2 YYNGEE. Deletions cut 0 bases from V and 8 bases from J, with 17 bases between. Data came from immunoSEQ multiplex PCR; TCRdb stores just in-frame clones and leaves some out. The sample includes around 120,000 clones, around 88% of them seen just once. This TCR was recovered from a man aged 35-49 years in good health. The sequencing input was blood. The chain carries TRBV9 and TRBJ1-2; D perhaps matches TRBD1 (5 bases). CDR3 sequence (DNA): TGTGCCAGCAGCGTAGACGCCACAGGCCTGGGGGGCTACACCTTC. Translation: CASSVDATGLGGYTF.